These T cell receptor beta chains were read from a single sample in a study of T-cell memory formation after mild COVID-19. Each CDR3 protein gets one entry after TCRdb re-called the 5' RACE reads with MiXCR. Altogether hundreds of thousands of distinct CDR3 sequences are present, 20% being singletons, with the ten largest covering around 13%. Sequencing was carried out using PBMCs or a T cell subset sorted from them (not recorded which). All receptors derive from an adult woman who had mild COVID-19 (a few samples of this study predate the infection). Cell type and time point are not known. CDR3s include the opening cysteine and the closing phenylalanine or tryptophan. A D gene is named only where the DNA matches it firmly. Clone size is stated in some rows and not others, as once, few, many or a class when expanded.

>.|TRBJ1-4|TRBV18|.
TGTGCCAGCTCACCACCTGCCGCGCAGGGAGATGAAAAACTGTTTTTT
CASSPPAAQGDEKLFF
>.|TRBJ2-4|TRBV5-1|TRBD1
TGCGCCAGCAGCTCGCACCCGGGACAGGGGGGGAACATTCAGTACTTC
CASSSHPGQGGNIQYF
>.|TRBJ2-7|TRBV7-9|TRBD1
TGTGCCAGCGCTGAGACAGGGTCCAGGTACGAGCAGTACTTC
CASAETGSRYEQYF
>.|TRBJ1-5|TRBV19|.
TGTGCCAGTAGTATAGCATTGGAACAGCCCCAGCATTTT
CASSIALEQPQHF
>.|TRBJ1-5|TRBV20-1|.
TGCAGTGCTAGAGGAACGGCGGATCAGCCCCAGCATTTT
CSARGTADQPQHF
>.|TRBJ2-3|TRBV5-1|.
TGCGCCAGCAGCTTGTACGGCGGAGGCACAGATACGCAGTATTTT
CASSLYGGGTDTQYF
>few|TRBJ1-4|TRBV5-1|.
TGCGCCAGCAGCTTGGCCCCCACTGGGGGAAATGAAAAACTGTTTTTT
CASSLAPTGGNEKLFF
>.|TRBJ1-1|TRBV5-1|.
TGCGCCAGCAGAACCGTAGAGAACACTGAAGCTTTCTTT
CASRTVENTEAFF
>.|TRBJ1-1|TRBV5-1|.
TGCGCCAGCAGCAAACATGGGGTTGACACTGAAGCTTTCTTT
CASSKHGVDTEAFF
>.|TRBJ1-1|TRBV6-5|.
TGTGCCAGCAGCTCCCCGGGAACGGTGGACACTGAAGCTTTCTTT
CASSSPGTVDTEAFF
>.|TRBJ2-1|TRBV4-2|.
TGTGCCAGCAGCCAAGGGTCGGGGGCAGGAGCGAGAGAGCAGTTCTTC
CASSQGSGAGAREQFF
>few|TRBJ2-1|TRBV12-3/TRBV12-4|TRBD2
TGTGCCAGCAGAGTGATAGCGGGGGTGTACAATGAGCAGTTCTTC
CASRVIAGVYNEQFF
>.|TRBJ2-3|TRBV4-2|.
TGTGCCAGCAGCCAAGTCAATCCCCGGGGGGATACGCAGTATTTT
CASSQVNPRGDTQYF
>once|TRBJ1-2|TRBV29-1|.
TGCAGCGTTGAGCGTCGAGCGGCTCAGAACTATGGCTACACCTTC
CSVERRAAQNYGYTF
>few|TRBJ2-1|TRBV7-9|.
TGTGCCAGCAGCCCTACGGGAATCTACAATGAGCAGTTCTTC
CASSPTGIYNEQFF
>.|TRBJ2-5|TRBV12-3/TRBV12-4|TRBD2
TGTGCCAGCAGGGGGGGACTAGACCCACGGGAGACCCAGTACTTC
CASRGGLDPRETQYF
>few|TRBJ2-5|TRBV6-6|TRBD1
TGTGCCAGCAGTTACCTCGGACAGGGGGAACGGGAGACCCAGTACTTC
CASSYLGQGERETQYF
>.|TRBJ2-5|TRBV18|.
TGTGCCAGCTCACCACCGTTCGGGGTTGAGACCCAGTACTTC
CASSPPFGVETQYF
>few|TRBJ1-1|TRBV5-1|.
TGCGCCAGCAGCACCTACAAAGAAGCTCCCCGCCCTGAAGCTTTCTTT
CASSTYKEAPRPEAFF
>.|TRBJ1-2|TRBV25-1|.
TGTGCCAGCAGTGAATATTTGACAGAAACCCTCTATGGCTACACCTTC
CASSEYLTETLYGYTF
>few|TRBJ2-1|TRBV11-2|.
TGTGCCAGCAGCTTAGACGGGTGGACGGGAGCGGGCTCCTACAATGAGCAGTTCTTC
CASSLDGWTGAGSYNEQFF
>few|TRBJ1-2|TRBV29-1|.
TGCAGCGTTGGGGGGGGTAACTATGGCTACACCTTC
CSVGGGNYGYTF
>few|TRBJ2-2|TRBV7-6|.
TGTGCCAGCAGCTTTGGGCTGGCTAGGTCTCCTTTCACCGGGGAGCTGTTTTTT
CASSFGLARSPFTGELFF
>many|TRBJ2-5|TRBV7-2|.
TGTGCCAGCAGCACCCGGACAGCTCCCCAAGAGACCCAGTACTTC
CASSTRTAPQETQYF
>.|TRBJ1-2|TRBV7-2|TRBD1
TGTGCCAGCAGCCCGCGTATGACAGGGGAGGGCTACACCTTC
CASSPRMTGEGYTF
>few|TRBJ2-1|TRBV4-2|TRBD2
TGTGCCAGCAGCCAACTTTTCGCGGGAGCATCCTACAATGAGCAGTTCTTC
CASSQLFAGASYNEQFF
>.|TRBJ2-3|TRBV6-5|TRBD2
TGTGCCAGCACTAGCGGGATCTCAGATACGCAGTATTTT
CASTSGISDTQYF
>few|TRBJ2-3|TRBV5-4|TRBD1
TGTGCCAGCGGGGACAGGGGTACAGATACGCAGTATTTT
CASGDRGTDTQYF
>few|TRBJ1-2|TRBV9|.
TGTGCCAGCAGCGTAGCGGACAGCTATGGCTACACCTTC
CASSVADSYGYTF
>.|TRBJ2-4|TRBV30|.
TGTGCCTGGAGTGCCGCGGGGAGAAACATTCAGTACTTC
CAWSAAGRNIQYF
>.|TRBJ2-1|TRBV4-2|.
TGTGCCAGCAGCCCCGGACTTGACAATGAGCAGTTCTTC
CASSPGLDNEQFF
>few|TRBJ2-2|TRBV20-1|.
TGCAGTGCTAGAGATAGTACTAGACAAACCGGGGAGCTGTTTTTT
CSARDSTRQTGELFF
>few|TRBJ2-7|TRBV3-1|TRBD1
TGTGCCAGCAGCCTCAGGGGTTGGGACAGGGCCTACGAGCAGTACTTC
CASSLRGWDRAYEQYF
>few|TRBJ2-3|TRBV6-5|TRBD2
TGTGCCAGCAGTTATTCTAGCGGGGGGGCCGGAGATACGCAGTATTTT
CASSYSSGGAGDTQYF
>few|TRBJ2-1|TRBV4-3|TRBD1
TGCGCCAGCAGCCAACCGGGACAGAGCTCCTACAATGAGCAGTTCTTC
CASSQPGQSSYNEQFF
>many|TRBJ1-4|TRBV20-1|.
TGCAGTGCTACAGGGAATGGAAGGGCTAATGAAAAACTGTTTTTT
CSATGNGRANEKLFF
>.|TRBJ2-1|TRBV5-6|.
TGTGCCAGTGTGAATCGGAACAGAGCGTACAATGAGCAGTTCTTC
CASVNRNRAYNEQFF
>.|TRBJ2-1|TRBV20-1|.
TGCAGTGCCCCCGGCGGGAGACAGGTCAATGAGCAGTTCTTC
CSAPGGRQVNEQFF
>few|TRBJ2-7|TRBV5-6|.
TGTGCCAGCAGCTATATAGGGGCAGACCACGAGCAGTACTTC
CASSYIGADHEQYF
>.|TRBJ2-3|TRBV29-1|TRBD2
TGCAGCGGGGTCGAGCGGGGGGCCCATACGCAGTATTTT
CSGVERGAHTQYF
>few|TRBJ2-3|TRBV20-1|.
TGCAGTGCTATACCAGTAGTTACAGATACGCAGTATTTT
CSAIPVVTDTQYF
>.|TRBJ2-1|TRBV9|.
TGTGCCAGCAGCGTAGGCGGGATGGGGGTGCAGTTCTTC
CASSVGGMGVQFF
>few|TRBJ2-1|TRBV6-5|.
TGTGCCAGCATGGTCCACTCAGGGGTAATCGATGAGCAGTTCTTC
CASMVHSGVIDEQFF
>.|TRBJ1-2|TRBV29-1|.
TGCAGCGTTGAGATAGCAGGATACTATGGCTACACCTTC
CSVEIAGYYGYTF
>.|TRBJ1-1|TRBV9|.
TGTGCCAGCAGCCCGATGACGGGAAATATGAACACTGAAGCTTTCTTT
CASSPMTGNMNTEAFF
>few|TRBJ2-7|TRBV5-1|TRBD1
TGCGCCAGCAGCACGGACAGGGATAACGAGCAGTACTTC
CASSTDRDNEQYF
>.|TRBJ2-3|TRBV7-2|.
TGTGCCAGCAGCTCAAACATGGGCACAGATACGCAGTATTTT
CASSSNMGTDTQYF
>many|TRBJ2-7|TRBV7-2|.
TGTGCCAGCAGCTTACACGGCGGGTCCGGCGAGCAGTACTTC
CASSLHGGSGEQYF
>many|TRBJ2-7|TRBV11-3|TRBD2
TGTGCCAGCAGCTTGGGGACTAGCGGGTCTTCCTACGAGCAGTACTTC
CASSLGTSGSSYEQYF
>few|TRBJ1-6|TRBV7-2|.
TGTGCCAGCAGCCACCGTCAGGGGCTTAATTCACCCCTCCACTTT
CASSHRQGLNSPLHF
>.|TRBJ2-7|TRBV7-9|TRBD1
TGTGCCAGCAGCCCGCTAGACAGGGATCGGGACGAGCAGTACTTC
CASSPLDRDRDEQYF
>.|TRBJ1-1|TRBV10-3|.
TGTGCCATCAGTGAAGGGGGGGCTGAAGCTTTCTTT
CAISEGGAEAFF
>many|TRBJ1-1|TRBV29-1|TRBD1
TGCAGCGTATCCTACAGGGGCGCTGAAGCTTTCTTT
CSVSYRGAEAFF
>.|TRBJ1-4|TRBV7-9|.
TGTGCCAGCAGCTTATCCCTGGGATCCGGGGAAAAACTGTTTTTT
CASSLSLGSGEKLFF
>.|TRBJ1-1|TRBV20-1|.
TGCAGTGCCCCGAAAGTCATTCGGGGCAAGGAAAACACTGAAGCTTTCTTT
CSAPKVIRGKENTEAFF
>.|TRBJ2-7|TRBV5-1|.
TGCGCCAGCAGCCCTGTTGCAGCGTTAAGGGTCTCGATCTACGAGCAGTACTTC
CASSPVAALRVSIYEQYF